This entry describes one T cell receptor beta chain. This clonotype registers as large (0.1 to 1%) within its sample. Its binding antigen is unknown. No base-level quality is on record; no much larger clone is a single base apart. What this sample's time point label stands for: 30 days after allogeneic hematopoietic stem cell transplantation. At 30 days after allogeneic hematopoietic stem cell transplantation, peripheral blood mononuclear cells were collected from the patients. The data were taken from a study of regulatory T cells after allogeneic stem cell transplantation (dated by TCRdb to about 2018). With respect to the entire study: Patients were stratified according to whether acute graft-versus-host disease had developed within 100 days after stem cell transplantation. CD4+CD25+CD127- regulatory T cells were isolated from patient PBMCs by fluorescence-activated cell sorting. Conventional CD4+ T cells defined as CD4+CD25+/-CD127+ were also sorted and TCR-sequenced for comparison in the study. Between patients who did and did not develop acute graft-versus-host disease, the study compared the regulatory T-cell TCR repertoire following allogeneic stem cell transplantation.

The CDR3 runs 15 amino acids, cysteine and phenylalanine included. CDR3 DNA only is kept here, 45 bases in frame from base 1. Per the germline V gene, MDHEN is the CDR1 and SYDVKM is the CDR2. V is trimmed back by 6 bases and J by 4 bases, and the junction contains 10 bases that no gene match accounts for. The sequencer listed for this sample is Illumina MiSeq. The SMARTer RACE cDNA Amplification kit was used to reverse transcribe the RNA, and the TCR beta CDR3 region was then amplified. The RNeasy Mini Kit was used to extract RNA from the sorted cells. TCR beta amplicons were sequenced using Illumina paired-end sequencing. On the authors' methods: MiXCR, VDJtools and the tcR R package were used for TCR repertoire analysis. The inverse Simpson index was used to quantify diversity, and clones were categorized as rare, small, medium or expanded according to repertoire proportion. TCRdb handled the public reads itself, with Q25 trimming in fastp and clone calling in MiXCR, and kept productive beta chains. CDR3 protein duplicates are merged, each entry listing the most common genes and DNA. TCRdb assigned the V and J calls; the authors' analysis was not used. The sample data list approximately 800 distinct CDR3 sequences, and 20% of these were observed just once. The top ten constitute under 20% of the sample.

General conclusions and limits of the study: Top 10 regulatory T-cell clones occupied a significantly larger repertoire share in non-GvHD patients, suggesting expansion of presumably allo-specific protective clones. The small patient sample size meant the findings required validation in a larger cohort. Whether or not patients had graft-versus-host disease, conventional CD4+ T-cell repertoire diversity showed no significant difference. No regulatory T-cell clones were found to be shared by all patients, and no significant correlation was observed between sorted cell numbers and the inverse Simpson index. The regulatory T-cell TCR repertoire was less diverse and more focused in patients without graft-versus-host disease than in patients with graft-versus-host disease.

The rearranged chain carries TRBV28 and TRBJ2-5, and 8 junctional nucleotides match TRBD2. The sample consisted of sorted CD4+ T cells from blood (whether regulatory or conventional is not recorded), taken 30 days after allogeneic stem cell transplant. The sequence derives from a human patient who had an allogeneic stem cell transplant, so the T cells may come from the graft donor. The DNA is TGTGCCAGCAGGCCGGGGGTGGCGGGAGGAGAGACCCAGTACTTC. Its protein is CASRPGVAGGETQYF.